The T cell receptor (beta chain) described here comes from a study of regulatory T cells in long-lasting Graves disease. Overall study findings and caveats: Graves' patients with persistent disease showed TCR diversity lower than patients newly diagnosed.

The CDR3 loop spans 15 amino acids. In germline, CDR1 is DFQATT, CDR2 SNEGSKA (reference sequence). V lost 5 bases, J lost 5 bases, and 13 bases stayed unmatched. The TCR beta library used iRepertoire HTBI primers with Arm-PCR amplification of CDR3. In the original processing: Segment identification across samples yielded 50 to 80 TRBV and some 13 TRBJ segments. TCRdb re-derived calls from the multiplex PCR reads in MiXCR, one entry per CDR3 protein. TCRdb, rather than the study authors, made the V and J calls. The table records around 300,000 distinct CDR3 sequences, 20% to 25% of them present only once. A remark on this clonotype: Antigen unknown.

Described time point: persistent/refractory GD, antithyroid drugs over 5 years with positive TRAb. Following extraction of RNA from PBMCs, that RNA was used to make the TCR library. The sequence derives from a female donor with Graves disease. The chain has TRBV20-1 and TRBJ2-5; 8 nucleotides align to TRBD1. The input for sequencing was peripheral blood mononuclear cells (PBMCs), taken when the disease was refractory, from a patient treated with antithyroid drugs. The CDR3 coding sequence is TGCAGTGCTCCCGTCCCCCCGGACAGGGACGAGACCCAGTACTTC. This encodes CSAPVPPDRDETQYF.